The 25 T cell receptor beta chains reported below all come from one sample, sequenced in a study of early T cells in non-severe SARS-CoV-2 infection. TCRdb reprocessed the 5' RACE reads with MiXCR, giving one entry per CDR3 protein. The sample gives tens of thousands of distinct CDR3 sequences, over 8% of which show up once; around 5.3% is in the top ten. The sample consisted of whole blood, taken at baseline. These receptor sequences come from an adult who was a healthcare worker with PCR-confirmed SARS-CoV-2 infection or an uninfected control (not recorded which).

In its sample, this clonotype was seen a few times. V and J are TRBV7-9 and TRBJ2-3; D ambiguous. Trimming took off 5 bases at V and 2 bases at J, with 11 bases between the two ends. Germline V gene lookup returns CDR1 SEHNR and CDR2 FQNEAQ (reference sequence). The CDR3 spans 14 residues. The CDR3 region has the DNA TGTGCCAGCAGCGAAAAAGAAGACACAGATACGCAGTATTTT. It specifies CASSEKEDTDTQYF.

This chain joins TRBV10-1 and TRBJ2-1, with D hard to call. With 3 bases removed from V and 5 bases from J, the gap between germline ends came to 14 bases. The germline CDR1 and CDR2 sequences are WNHNN and SYGVQD (reference sequence). This CDR3 comprises 15 residues. In nucleotides, the CDR3 is TGCGCCAGCAGTGATAGCCAGTTGGTCCACAATGAGCAGTTCTTC. This encodes CASSDSQLVHNEQFF.

This clonotype was recorded at least ten times. The chain is built from TRBV28 and TRBJ1-1; D gene ambiguous. Germline values: CDR1 MDHEN, CDR2 SYDVKM. Trimming removed 6 bases at V and 5 bases at J, with 16 bases between. The CDR3 is 14 amino acids. CDR3 in DNA: TGTGCCAGCAGATCAAGCACGCGGTGGACTGAAGCTTTCTTT. This codes for CASRSSTRWTEAFF.

This clonotype was detected ten times or more. V is TRBV5-1 and J is TRBJ1-4, with D tentatively TRBD1 (6 bases). Germline V gene sequence: CDR1 SGHRS, CDR2 YFSETQ. The CDR3 consists of 12 residues. V was trimmed by 1 base and J by 8 bases, leaving 6 bases between them. Written as DNA, the CDR3 is TGCGCCAGCAGCTTGACAGGGGAAAAACTGTTTTTT. Translated, it gives CASSLTGEKLFF.

This clonotype came up a few times. The rearrangement uses TRBV7-6 and TRBJ2-1, with a possible D match to TRBD2 (5 bases). Trimming removed 1 base at V and 0 bases at J, with 13 bases between. Germline CDR1 reads SGHVS; CDR2 reads FNYEAQ. The CDR3 loop spans 17 amino acids. DNA for the CDR3: TGTGCCAGCAGCTTAGGAGTCGCGGGCAGCTCCTACAATGAGCAGTTCTTC. It translates to CASSLGVAGSSYNEQFF.

There are many counts of this clonotype. V gene TRBV5-1 combines with J gene TRBJ2-3, with 14 bases that match TRBD2. The CDR3 runs to 15 residues. Unmatched junction bases numbered 4, after V lost 4 bases and J lost 6 bases. Germline V CDR1 and CDR2: SGHRS, YFSETQ. As DNA, the CDR3 is TGCGCCAGCAGCGCGGGACTAGCGGGAGTGGATACGCAGTATTTT. Its protein product is CASSAGLAGVDTQYF.

The chain joins TRBV6-5 to TRBJ1-1, with D tentatively TRBD1 (6 bases). The V and J ends lost 3 bases and 4 bases respectively, with 21 bases between them. The germline V gene has CDR1 MNHEY and CDR2 SVGAGI. CDR3 length: 17 residues. CDR3 loop: CASSYSWGANGRTEAFF. In nucleotides, the CDR3 is TGTGCCAGCAGTTATTCTTGGGGGGCAAACGGGCGCACTGAAGCTTTCTTT.

This clonotype was observed many times. The chain is built from TRBV6-6 and TRBJ2-4; D possibly corresponds to TRBD1 (6 bases). V shed 7 bases and J shed 0 bases, with 13 bases lying between them. CDR3 length: 15 amino acids. Per germline, CDR1 MNHNY and CDR2 SVGAGI (reference sequence). The DNA of the CDR3 is TGTGCCAGCACCGGACAGAACCTAGCCAAAAACATTCAGTACTTC. This codes for CASTGQNLAKNIQYF.

In its sample, this clonotype was seen many times. The CDR3 reads CASSPILETQYF. CDR3 in DNA: TGTGCCAGCAGCCCAATTTTAGAGACCCAGTACTTC. The rearrangement joins TRBV7-2 to TRBJ2-5; D is uncertain. Germline CDR1 SGHTA, CDR2 FQGNSA. Trimming pared 5 bases from V and 4 bases from J, leaving 8 bases between. The CDR3 contains 12 residues.

The J gene is TRBJ2-2, the V gene TRBV24-1; 7 bases fit TRBD1. Trimming removed 9 bases from V and 4 bases from J; junction bases left unmatched: 4. Per germline, CDR1 KGHDR and CDR2 SFDVKD. The length of the CDR3 is 13 residues. CDR3 DNA sequence: TGTGCCACCGAAGGGACAGCCACCGGGGAGCTGTTTTTT. This codes for CATEGTATGELFF.

This clonotype was counted between two and nine times. V gene TRBV5-1 combines with J gene TRBJ2-7; D may be TRBD1 (6 bases). In germline, CDR1 is SGHRS, CDR2 YFSETQ. The CDR3 covers 14 residues. V shed 3 bases and J shed 6 bases, with 16 bases lying between them. The CDR3 region is CASSSAGDMGEQYF. CDR3 nucleotide sequence: TGCGCCAGCAGCTCCGCAGGGGACATGGGCGAGCAGTACTTC.

This clonotype was counted a few times. V usage is TRBV2 and J usage is TRBJ2-5; 7 nucleotides line up with TRBD2. V shed 8 bases and J 2 bases; nucleotides not matched to a gene: 14. The CDR3 loop spans 16 amino acids. The V gene's germline CDR1 is SNHLY and CDR2 FYNNEI. The CDR3: CASCLGAGSGQETQYF. The CDR3 coding sequence is TGTGCCAGCTGTCTGGGAGCGGGATCGGGACAAGAGACCCAGTACTTC.

This clonotype was counted between two and nine times. CDR3 residues: CASSQTDQETQYF. The CDR3 nucleotides are TGTGCCAGCAGCCAGACAGATCAAGAGACCCAGTACTTC. The V and J genes are TRBV12-3 or TRBV12-4 and TRBJ2-5; D perhaps matches TRBD1 (5 bases). Trimming pared 6 bases from V and 2 bases from J, leaving 10 bases between. The CDR3 has 13 amino acids.

With regard to this clonotype: The junction does not match germline at one end; this may be a read error. This chain links TRBV12-3 or TRBV12-4 with TRBJ2-5; either TRBD1 or TRBD2 may fit D (5 bases each). This CDR3 is 17 amino acids long. CDR3 DNA sequence: TGTACCAGCAGTCCTAGGGACCGACCAATATACCAAGAGACCCAGTACTTC. This gives the protein CTSSPRDRPIYQETQYF.

This clonotype was observed a handful of times. The rearrangement links TRBV4-1 to TRBJ2-2; D is undetermined. Germline V gene data show CDR1 as MGHRA and CDR2 as YSYEKL. V was trimmed by 0 bases and J by 0 bases, leaving 11 bases between them. The CDR3 runs 17 residues. CDR3 DNA sequence: TGCGCCAGCAGCCAAGATTTCCGTAAACCGAACACCGGGGAGCTGTTTTTT. This sequence encodes CASSQDFRKPNTGELFF.

This clonotype was detected many times. J is TRBJ2-5 and V is TRBV21-1; the listed D gene, TRBD1, was not tested against the DNA. TRBV21-1 constitutes a pseudogene. This CDR3 region has 15 residues. CDR3 region: CASSGHTGERETQYF. Written as DNA, the CDR3 is TGTGCCAGCAGCGGCCATACGGGGGAGAGAGAGACCCAGTACTTC.

Ten or more counts support this clonotype. The rearrangement links TRBV2 to TRBJ2-5; 10 bases agree with TRBD2. This CDR3 spans 15 amino acids. From germline, CDR1 is SNHLY and CDR2 FYNNEI. The V segment lost 4 bases and the J segment 4 bases; nucleotides outside the gene matches: 6. The CDR3 coding sequence is TGTGCCAGCAGTGCCCAACTAGCGGGGCCAGAGACCCAGTACTTC. Its protein is CASSAQLAGPETQYF.

V gene TRBV30 combines with J gene TRBJ1-5, with a weak D call TRBD1 (5 bases). The CDR3 runs 14 residues. Trimming took 4 bases from V and 4 from J, leaving 14 bases between them. Germline CDR1 reads GTSNPN; CDR2 reads SVGIG (reference sequence). This CDR3 is CAWTKPGGNQPQHF. In nucleotides, the CDR3 is TGTGCCTGGACCAAACCCGGGGGGAATCAGCCCCAGCATTTT.

This clonotype was detected a few times. This rearrangement joins TRBV5-1 to TRBJ1-1, with unresolved D. The CDR3 is 13 amino acids. The germline V and J ends were trimmed by 0 bases and 0 bases, with 3 bases remaining between them. Germline V gene data show CDR1 as SGHRS and CDR2 as YFSETQ. The CDR3 protein is CASSLEVNTEAFF. The CDR3 coding sequence is TGCGCCAGCAGCTTGGAGGTGAACACTGAAGCTTTCTTT.

Only a few counts were recorded for this clonotype. This chain connects TRBV18 to TRBJ1-3; D is ambiguous. Germline values: CDR1 KGHSH, CDR2 LQKENI. V dropped 3 bases and J dropped 0 bases, with 18 bases sitting between them. This CDR3 contains 18 residues. CDR3 protein: CASSPTFSGFTSGNTIYF. DNA for the CDR3: TGTGCCAGCTCACCTACTTTTTCTGGGTTTACCTCTGGAAACACCATATATTTT.

The V call is TRBV19, the J call TRBJ2-3, with D maybe TRBD1 (6 bases). Trimming took 6 bases from V and 2 from J, leaving 12 bases between them. The CDR3 covers 14 residues. Germline lookup yields CDR1 LNHDA and CDR2 SQIVND (reference sequence). CDR3 DNA sequence: TGTGCCAGTAGCTACAGGGACCTCACAGATACGCAGTATTTT. Amino acid sequence: CASSYRDLTDTQYF.

This clonotype appeared a few times. The chain joins TRBV11-2 to TRBJ2-6; the match to TRBD1 covers 8 bases. The CDR3 runs to 15 residues. V trimming: 4 bases; J trimming: 4 bases; junction bases outside the gene matches: 3. CDR1 SGHAT and CDR2 FQNNGV come from the germline V gene. The CDR3 DNA is TGTGCCAGCAGCTCCCAGGGGGCCGGGGCCAACGTCCTGACTTTC. Its translation: CASSSQGAGANVLTF.

J is TRBJ2-5 and V is TRBV15, with TRBD2 identical over 8 bases. CDR3 length: 16 residues. Germline CDR1 reads LNHNV; CDR2 reads YYDKDF (reference sequence). V lost 2 bases to trimming and J lost 2 bases; unmatched junction nucleotides: 7. The CDR3 sequence: CATSRKKTSGQETQYF. The CDR3, as DNA: TGTGCCACCAGCAGAAAAAAAACTAGCGGTCAAGAGACCCAGTACTTC.

The chain carries TRBV7-8 and TRBJ1-5; TRBD1 matches at 9 bases. Germline trimming cut 4 bases from V and 6 bases from J; bases unmatched to any gene: 13. The germline gives CDR1 SGHVS, CDR2 FQNEAQ. The CDR3 covers 17 residues. CDR3 region: CASSSSTPTGGGQPQHF. Here the CDR3 DNA reads TGTGCCAGCAGCTCTAGCACACCGACAGGGGGAGGTCAGCCCCAGCATTTT.

This sequence joins TRBV5-1 and TRBJ1-1; TRBD1 is a possible D gene (6 bases). The CDR3 runs to 18 residues. From germline, CDR1 is SGHRS and CDR2 YFSETQ. The V end lost 0 bases, the J end lost 0 bases, and 18 bases lay between the germline ends. DNA for the CDR3: TGCGCCAGCAGCTTGGCCTGGGGGACACCTATCATGAACACTGAAGCTTTCTTT. Protein: CASSLAWGTPIMNTEAFF.